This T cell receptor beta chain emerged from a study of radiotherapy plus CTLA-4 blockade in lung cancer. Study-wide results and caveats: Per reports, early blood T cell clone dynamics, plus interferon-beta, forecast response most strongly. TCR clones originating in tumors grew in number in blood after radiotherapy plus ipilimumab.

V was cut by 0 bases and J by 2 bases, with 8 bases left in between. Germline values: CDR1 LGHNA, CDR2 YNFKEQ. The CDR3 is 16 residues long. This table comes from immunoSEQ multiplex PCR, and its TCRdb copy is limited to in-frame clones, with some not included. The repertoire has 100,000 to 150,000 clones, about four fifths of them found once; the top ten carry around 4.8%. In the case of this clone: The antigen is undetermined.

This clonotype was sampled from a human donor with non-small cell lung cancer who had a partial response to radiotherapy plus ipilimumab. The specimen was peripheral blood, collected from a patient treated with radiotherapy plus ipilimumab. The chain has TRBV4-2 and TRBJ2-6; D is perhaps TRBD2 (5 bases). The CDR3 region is CASSQELRAGANVLTF. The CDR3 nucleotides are TGTGCCAGCAGCCAAGAACTGAGGGCTGGGGCCAACGTCCTGACTTTC.